What follows are 16 T cell receptor beta chains derived from one specimen sequenced in a study of a mutant IDH1 vaccine in newly diagnosed glioma. The antigens for these receptors are not known. Time point given: week 5, during vaccination. Vaccine doses each comprised 300 ug of mutant IDH1 20-mer peptide, with topical imiquimod. Sequencing was performed with immunoSEQ multiplex PCR; in TCRdb, only in-frame clones are kept and a portion is missing. The sample shows tens of thousands of clones, 80% to 90% of them seen only once. Specimen: PBMCs, collected from a glioma patient whose treatment included an IDH1 peptide vaccine. The source of these receptors is a man aged 35 to 55 with glioma.

The V gene is TRBV5-4, the J gene TRBJ2-1; possibly TRBD2 for D (6 bases). CDR3 size: 13 residues. Trimming took 1 base from V and 7 from J, leaving 9 bases between them. In germline, CDR1 is SGHNT, CDR2 YYREEE (reference sequence). In DNA form, the CDR3 reads TGTGCCAGCAGCTTGTGGGGACTGAATGAGCAGTTCTTC. Amino acid sequence: CASSLWGLNEQFF.

The chain is built from TRBV6-4 and TRBJ2-3; no reliable D call. The CDR3 has 11 amino acids. Germline CDR1 and CDR2: MRHNA and SNTAGT. V was trimmed by 5 bases and J by 6 bases, leaving 6 bases between them. DNA of the CDR3: TGTGCCAGCAGTCATCAGGATACGCAGTATTTT. Translation: CASSHQDTQYF.

The J gene is TRBJ1-3, the V gene TRBV10-2; perhaps TRBD1 as D (5 bases). Trimming left V 7 bases short and J 7 bases short, with 17 bases between. This CDR3 has 14 amino acids. Germline values: CDR1 WSHSY, CDR2 SAAADI. CDR3 loop: CASIPEQEGNTIYF. The CDR3 DNA reads as TGCGCCAGCATCCCCGAACAGGAAGGGAACACCATATATTTT.

CDR3 in DNA: TGTGCCAGCACTCCTGATATAGGGATGAGAGATGGCTACACCTTC. Protein sequence: CASTPDIGMRDGYTF. The chain is built from TRBV6-5 and TRBJ1-2; D is unresolved. The CDR3 runs 15 residues. Trimming shortened V by 7 bases and J by 6 bases, and 21 bases separated the two germline ends. Per the germline V gene, CDR1 is MNHEY and CDR2 is SVGAGI.

For this clone: Other nucleotide sequences in the sample specify the same CDR3. This chain links TRBV9 with TRBJ2-3, with 7 bases matching TRBD2. The CDR3 contains 14 residues. The V and J ends lost 1 base and 2 bases, in that order; junction bases with no gene match: 1. Per germline, CDR1 SGDLS and CDR2 YYNGEE. Written as DNA, the CDR3 is TGTGCCAGCAGCGTACTAGCGGTCACAGATACGCAGTATTTT. Its protein product is CASSVLAVTDTQYF.

The J gene is TRBJ1-5, the V gene TRBV6-6; tentative D call: TRBD1 (5 bases). Trimming stripped 4 bases from V and 6 bases from J, with 7 bases between. Germline CDR1 is MNHNY and CDR2 is SVGAGI (reference sequence). The CDR3 contains 12 residues. This CDR3 reads CASSSGFQPQHF. The DNA of the CDR3 is TGTGCCAGCAGTTCAGGGTTTCAGCCCCAGCATTTT.

The chain recombines TRBV27 with TRBJ1-1; TRBD1 aligns across 8 bases. The CDR3 consists of 16 residues. Germline CDR1 reads MNHEY; CDR2 reads SMNVEV (reference sequence). After removal of 4 bases from V and 0 bases from J, the junction contained 7 bases not matched to a gene. The CDR3 DNA follows: TGTGCCAGCAGTTACCGGACAGGGACCTTGAACACTGAAGCTTTCTTT. It codes for CASSYRTGTLNTEAFF.

The genes are TRBV6-5 and TRBJ2-3; 7 bases are shared with TRBD2. Germline V CDR1 and CDR2: MNHEY, SVGAGI. CDR3 length: 15 amino acids. Trimming at V came to 2 bases and at J to 4 bases, leaving 6 bases not matched to a gene. The CDR3 nucleotides read TGTGCCAGCAGTTACCGAACGGGAGGATCAGATACGCAGTATTTT. This sequence encodes CASSYRTGGSDTQYF.

The rearrangement links TRBV6-1 to TRBJ1-1; 9 bases are shared with TRBD1. Germline loops: CDR1 MNHNS, CDR2 SASEGT. V lost 4 bases, J lost 8 bases, and 8 bases stayed unmatched. There are 14 residues in the CDR3. DNA of the CDR3: TGTGCCAGCAGTGTTCCGGGACAGGGAGGGGAAGCTTTCTTT. This translates into CASSVPGQGGEAFF.

J is TRBJ2-3 and V is TRBV7-2, with D uncertain. Germline V gene sequence: CDR1 SGHTA, CDR2 FQGNSA. V lost 5 bases and J lost 6, with 12 bases in between. The CDR3 is 13 amino acids. The CDR3 is CASSLNVVDTQYF. In nucleotides, the CDR3 is TGTGCCAGCAGCCTCAATGTAGTGGATACGCAGTATTTT.

The chain combines TRBV12-2 with TRBJ1-1. TRBV12-2 has pseudogene status. The CDR3 runs to 15 residues. The CDR3 loop reads CASRLAGTPVVGAFF. Written as DNA, the CDR3 is TGTGCAAGTCGCTTAGCGGGGACTCCCGTGGTGGGAGCTTTCTTT.

V is TRBV11-1 and J is TRBJ2-1, with D maybe TRBD1 (6 bases). V was pared by 3 bases and J by 9 bases, with 9 bases between. Germline V gives CDR1 SGHAT, CDR2 FQDESV (reference sequence). This CDR3 has 12 residues. The CDR3 is CASSFWGPEQFF. As DNA, the CDR3 is TGTGCCAGCAGCTTTTGGGGGCCTGAGCAGTTCTTC.

V gene TRBV25-1 combines with J gene TRBJ1-1; tentative D call: TRBD1 (6 bases). Trimming removed 4 bases at V and 1 base at J, with 13 bases between. This CDR3 has 15 amino acids. Germline V gives CDR1 MGHDK, CDR2 SYGVNS. Here the CDR3 reads CASSVYDRWNTEAFF. CDR3 sequence (DNA): TGTGCCAGCAGTGTATACGACAGGTGGAACACTGAAGCTTTCTTT.

The chain recombines TRBV7-8 with TRBJ2-7, with D possibly being TRBD1 (6 bases). Between the trimmed V and J ends, which lost 4 bases and 0 bases, there was a span of 13 bases. There are 15 residues in the CDR3. The germline V gene encodes CDR1 SGHVS and CDR2 FQNEAQ. In DNA form, the CDR3 reads TGTGCCAGCAGCTCCCACCGGGACACCTCCTACGAGCAGTACTTC. This translates into CASSSHRDTSYEQYF.

The rearrangement joins TRBV27 to TRBJ1-5, with unresolved D. The germline gives CDR1 MNHEY, CDR2 SMNVEV (reference sequence). V dropped 1 base and J dropped 4 bases, with 8 bases sitting between them. The CDR3 loop spans 14 amino acids. The CDR3 nucleotides read TGTGCCAGCAGTTTATGGGGAGGAAATCAGCCCCAGCATTTT. This codes for CASSLWGGNQPQHF.

The chain carries TRBV6-4 and TRBJ1-2; D uncertain. The CDR3 loop spans 15 amino acids. CDR1 and CDR2 (germline): MRHNA, SNTAGT. V gave up 0 bases and J gave up 5 bases, with 13 bases separating them. The chain's CDR3 is CASSDSPFTPYGYTF. In DNA form, the CDR3 reads TGTGCCAGCAGTGACTCCCCCTTCACCCCTTATGGCTACACCTTC.